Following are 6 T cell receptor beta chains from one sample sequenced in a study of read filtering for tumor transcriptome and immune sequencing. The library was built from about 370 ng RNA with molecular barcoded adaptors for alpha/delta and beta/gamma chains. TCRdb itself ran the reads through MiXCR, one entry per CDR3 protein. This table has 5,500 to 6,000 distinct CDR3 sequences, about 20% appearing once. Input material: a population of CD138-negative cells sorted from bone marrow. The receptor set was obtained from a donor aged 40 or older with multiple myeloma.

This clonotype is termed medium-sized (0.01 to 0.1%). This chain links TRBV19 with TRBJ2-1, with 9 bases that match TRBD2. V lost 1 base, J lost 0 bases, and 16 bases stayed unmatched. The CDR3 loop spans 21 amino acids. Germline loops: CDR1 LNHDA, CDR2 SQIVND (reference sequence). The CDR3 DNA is TGTGCCAGTAGTATAGGCCTAGCGGGGACCCCGAAATTCCGCTCCTACAATGAGCAGTTCTTC. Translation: CASSIGLAGTPKFRSYNEQFF.

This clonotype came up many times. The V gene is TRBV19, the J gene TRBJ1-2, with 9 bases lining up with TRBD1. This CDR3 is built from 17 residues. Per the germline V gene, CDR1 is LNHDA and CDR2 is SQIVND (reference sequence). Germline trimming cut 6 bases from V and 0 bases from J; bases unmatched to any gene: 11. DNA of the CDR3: TGTGCCAGTAGCCGACTCGGGACAGGGACAACTAACTATGGCTACACCTTC. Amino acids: CASSRLGTGTTNYGYTF.

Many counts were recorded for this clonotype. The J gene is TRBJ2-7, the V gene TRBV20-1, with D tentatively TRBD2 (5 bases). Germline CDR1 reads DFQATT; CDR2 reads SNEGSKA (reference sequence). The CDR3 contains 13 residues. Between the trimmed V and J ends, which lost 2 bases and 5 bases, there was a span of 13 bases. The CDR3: CSARPGGFDEQYF. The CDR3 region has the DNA TGCAGTGCTAGACCCGGCGGGTTTGACGAGCAGTACTTC.

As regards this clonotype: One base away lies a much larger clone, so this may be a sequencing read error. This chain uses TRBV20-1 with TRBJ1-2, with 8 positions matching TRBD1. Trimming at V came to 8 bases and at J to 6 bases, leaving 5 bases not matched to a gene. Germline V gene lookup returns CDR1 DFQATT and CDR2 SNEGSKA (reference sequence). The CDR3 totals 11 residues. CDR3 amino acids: CSLQGADGYTF. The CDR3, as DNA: TGCAGTCTCCAGGGGGCGGATGGCTACACCTTC.

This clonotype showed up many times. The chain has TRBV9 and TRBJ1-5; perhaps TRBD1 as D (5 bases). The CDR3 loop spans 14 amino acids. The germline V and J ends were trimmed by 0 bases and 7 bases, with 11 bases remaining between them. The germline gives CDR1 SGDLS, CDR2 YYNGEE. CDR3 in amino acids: CASSVDPQGQPQHF. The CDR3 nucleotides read TGTGCCAGCAGCGTAGATCCTCAGGGACAGCCCCAGCATTTT.

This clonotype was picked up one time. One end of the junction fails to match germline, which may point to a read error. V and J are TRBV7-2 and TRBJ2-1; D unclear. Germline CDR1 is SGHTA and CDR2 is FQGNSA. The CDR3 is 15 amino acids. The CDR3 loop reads CASSLGVGTYHEQFF. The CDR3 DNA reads TGTGCCAGCAGCTTAGGCGTCGGAACCTACCATGAACAGTTCTTC.